This TCR beta chain emerged from a study of vaccination effects on CD4 cells after COVID-19. Study-level findings and limits: There was marked clonal contraction among infection- and vaccine-induced clones late after vaccination. Healthy vaccinees' vaccine-induced clones included only 1 of 255 cross-reacting with common cold coronaviruses.

With respect to this clone: Its antigen is undetermined.

The CDR3 covers 14 residues. V dropped 4 bases and J dropped 8; count of bases not matched to a gene: 6. CDR1 is SGHRS and CDR2 is YFSETQ in the germline V gene. Culture proceeded for nine to eleven days, and CD4+ T cells were then isolated. TCRdb's copy holds only in-frame clones and misses some; the assay was immunoSEQ multiplex PCR. The repertoire consists of about 37,000 clones, with approximately 75% occurring once and the leading ten covering 3%. The sample in question was CD4+ T cells from PBMCs cultured without peptide, obtained before COVID-19 vaccination. The V call is TRBV5-1, the J call TRBJ1-6; 7 bases line up with TRBD1. This sequence was found in a human donor who received a COVID-19 vaccine. The CDR3 loop is CASSPGTEDSPLHF. Written as DNA, the CDR3 is TGCGCCAGCAGCCCCGGGACAGAAGATTCACCCCTCCACTTT. The complete variable domain, with remaining parts taken from reference TRBV5-1 and TRBJ1-6, reads KAGVTQTPRYLIKTRGQQVTLSCSPISGHRSVSWYQQTPGQGLQFLFEYFSETQRNKGNFPGRFSGRQFSNSRSEMNVSTLELGDSALYLCASSPGTEDSPLHFGNGTRLTVT.